This T cell receptor beta chain was identified in a study of beta chain features in type 1 diabetes. Study-level information: About 98,000,000 sorted cells were examined across all samples. Broader study findings: The influence of HLA type on TCRB rearrangement stayed undetermined.

Every single donor gave one heparinised blood draw, and these averaged roughly 120 mL. CD45RO/CCR7/CD25/CD127/CD95/CD27 separated CD4+ naive, central memory, regulatory and stem cell-like memory cells by sorting. Expressed TCRB transcripts were sequenced after all isolated RNA was converted to cDNA. Libraries were prepared by immunoSEQ multiplex PCR; TCRdb keeps only in-frame clonotypes and omits some of them. The sample lists fewer than 200,000 clones; around 8% were seen once. The V gene's germline CDR1 is SGHVS and CDR2 FNYEAQ. The junction had 8 bases not matched to a gene; V was cut back by 5 bases and J by 6 bases. The CDR3 contains 16 residues. This clone was counted a few times. What it binds is not known.

The genes are TRBV7-6 and TRBJ1-5; 12 bases line up with TRBD1. The sequencing input was central memory CD4+ T cells from blood. The TCR originated in a man aged 18 to 29 in good health. This CDR3 is CASSRGGQGASQPQHF. CDR3 in DNA: TGTGCCAGCAGCCGTGGGGGACAGGGGGCCAGTCAGCCCCAGCATTTT. The whole variable domain, remainder taken from reference TRBV7-6 and TRBJ1-5, is GAGVSQSPRYKVTKRGQDVALRCDPISGHVSLYWYRQALGQGPEFLTYFNYEAQQDKSGLPNDRFSAERPEGSISTLTIQRTEQRDSAMYRCASSRGGQGASQPQHFGDGTRLSIL.